Below, one TCR beta chain is given with its context. Its specificity is not known. These data belong to a study of vaccination effects on CD4 cells after COVID-19. Using viral peptide pools, the ViraFEST assay grew out antigen-specific CD4+ T cells prior to sequencing. Following culture for approximately ten days, CD4+ T cells were isolated. Participants were given two doses of BNT162b2 or mRNA-1273 vaccine. Recipients of the vaccine had no prior SARS-CoV-2 infection and negative nucleocapsid antibodies. Culturing of 1.5 million to 2.5 million PBMC per well took place with around 9.6 IU/ml IL-2 and 9.5 to 10 ug/ml peptides. Libraries were prepared by immunoSEQ multiplex PCR; TCRdb keeps only in-frame clonotypes and omits some of them. Of 25,000 or so clones in the sample, less than 75% were seen once. The germline gives CDR1 SGHRS, CDR2 YFSETQ. CDR3 length: 14 residues. With 4 bases clipped from V and 4 bases from J, the junction kept 7 bases outside the gene matches.

Here the sequenced sample was CD4+ T cells from PBMCs cultured with SARS-CoV-2 spike peptides, taken after COVID-19 vaccination. This sequence was found in a human donor who received a COVID-19 vaccine. The rearrangement links TRBV5-1 to TRBJ2-7, with 8 positions matching TRBD1. In DNA, the CDR3 is TGCGCCAGCAGCACCGGGACAGGAACATACGAGCAGTACTTC. Amino acids: CASSTGTGTYEQYF.